A selection of T cell receptor beta chains follows, all from one sample in a study of CXCR3-negative and CXCR3-positive naive CD8 T cells. TCRdb processed the 5' RACE reads again and assigns one entry to each CDR3 protein, with no DNA. This repertoire includes 6,500 to 7,000 distinct CDR3 sequences. Specimen: naive CXCR3- CD8+ T cells from blood. Every receptor here comes from a human donor in good health. Some clones in this sample may be carry-over from other donors' samples. Both conserved end residues are part of each CDR3. The listing skips clone size in some rows; elsewhere it reads once, few, many or a size class.

j_call v_call clone_size cdr3_aa
TRBJ2-7 TRBV20-1 medium-sized CSATYGTEGAEQYF
TRBJ2-5 TRBV2 NA CASSPSGGQLETQYF
TRBJ1-2 TRBV29-1 NA CSVDSLSGYTF
TRBJ2-1 TRBV20-1 medium-sized CSARDRTDSAVNEQFF
TRBJ2-2 TRBV29-1 NA CSVEGGSNTGELFF
TRBJ1-1 TRBV5-5 medium-sized CASSRLASEAFF
TRBJ2-7 TRBV5-1 NA CASSLGSPASYEQYF
TRBJ2-5 TRBV19 medium-sized CASTSDRSADSGETQYF
TRBJ2-2 TRBV29-1 NA CSVEEGAGENTGELFF
TRBJ2-7 TRBV9 medium-sized CASSRAGAYEQYF
TRBJ2-7 TRBV7-9 NA CASSLEGPFYEQYF
TRBJ1-2 TRBV6-6 medium-sized CASSGESGRSYGYTF
TRBJ1-2 TRBV9 NA CASSPRPSAGYTF
TRBJ2-7 TRBV25-1 NA CASSVRLAGGPTYEQYF
TRBJ2-7 TRBV30 NA CAWTRGESAYEQYF
TRBJ1-5 TRBV6-6 NA CASSDTGVGQPQHF
TRBJ2-1 TRBV12-3/TRBV12-4 medium-sized CASRRGGDSDEQFF
TRBJ2-1 TRBV28 medium-sized CASGIITSGINNEQFF
TRBJ2-1 TRBV12-3/TRBV12-4 medium-sized CASSLVSTYNEQFF
TRBJ2-5 TRBV14 medium-sized CASSQDLRGRETQYF
TRBJ2-2 TRBV29-1 medium-sized CSVRHTGELFF
TRBJ1-2 TRBV20-1 medium-sized CSARGQGARYGYTF
TRBJ2-3 TRBV29-1 medium-sized CSVARASTDTQYF
TRBJ1-1 TRBV29-1 medium-sized CSVGPGGTEAFF
TRBJ1-1 TRBV12-3/TRBV12-4 NA CASTLTGGATEAFF
TRBJ1-3 TRBV29-1 medium-sized CSVLRPGSGNTIYF